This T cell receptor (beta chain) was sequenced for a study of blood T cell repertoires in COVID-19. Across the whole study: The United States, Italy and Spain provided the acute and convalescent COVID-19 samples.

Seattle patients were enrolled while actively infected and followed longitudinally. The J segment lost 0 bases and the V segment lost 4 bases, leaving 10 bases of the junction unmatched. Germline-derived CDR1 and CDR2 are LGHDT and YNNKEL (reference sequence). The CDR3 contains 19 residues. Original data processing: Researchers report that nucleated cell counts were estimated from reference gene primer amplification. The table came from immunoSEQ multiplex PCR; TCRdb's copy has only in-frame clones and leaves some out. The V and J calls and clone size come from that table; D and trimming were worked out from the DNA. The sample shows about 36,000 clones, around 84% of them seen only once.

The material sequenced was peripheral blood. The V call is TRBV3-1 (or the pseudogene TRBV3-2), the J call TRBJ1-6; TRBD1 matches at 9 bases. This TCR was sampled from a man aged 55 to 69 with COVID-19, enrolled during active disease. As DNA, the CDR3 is TGTGCCAGCAGCCGGCCCGGGACAGGGTACCACTCCTATAATTCACCCCTCCACTTT. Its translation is CASSRPGTGYHSYNSPLHF.